This T cell receptor beta chain derives from a study of blood T cell repertoires in COVID-19. About the research overall: The origin of the acute and convalescent COVID-19 samples was the United States, Italy and Spain. T cells, B-cell-depleted T cells, or PBMCs provided the cDNA or gDNA that served as material.

The length of the CDR3 is 15 residues. With V trimmed by 5 bases and J by 0 bases, 3 bases remained unmatched. Germline CDR1 and CDR2: SGHRS and YFSETQ. The repertoire was sequenced with immunoSEQ multiplex PCR; TCRdb's copy has only in-frame clones and lacks some. The repertoire includes around 140,000 clones, roughly three quarters of them detected once, and around 6% sits in the top ten. Residents of around 24 US areas, aged roughly 18 to 89 years, made up the participants. V and J are TRBV5-1 and TRBJ2-4; 9 bases are shared with TRBD1. The receptor comes from a woman in her forties or fifties who had recovered from COVID-19. Sample: PBMCs or T cells enriched from blood (not recorded which). The CDR3 spells CASSRDRVAKNIQYF. The DNA for the CDR3 is TGCGCCAGCAGTCGGGACAGGGTAGCCAAAAACATTCAGTACTTC.